The clone carrying this T cell receptor (beta chain) was observed a handful of times. Each CDR3 protein is one row after TCRdb ran MiXCR on the 5' RACE reads. The sample contains about 64,000 distinct CDR3 sequences, roughly 12% of which appear only once. The sample comes from a study of early T cells in non-severe SARS-CoV-2 infection. In the study overall: The study sequenced bulk RNA from unsorted whole blood, with chains unpaired.

The CDR3 contains 13 residues. From germline, CDR1 is PRHDT and CDR2 FYEKMQ (reference sequence). V shed 0 bases and J shed 3 bases, with 6 bases lying between them. The J gene is TRBJ2-7, the V gene TRBV13, with a weak D call TRBD2 (5 bases). Material: whole blood, obtained at baseline. This TCR was sampled from an adult who was a healthcare worker with PCR-confirmed SARS-CoV-2 infection or an uninfected control (not recorded which). CDR3 bases: TGTGCCAGCAGCTTAGGTCGGGACTACGAGCAGTACTTC. Translation: CASSLGRDYEQYF.